This TCR beta chain was observed in a study of technical replicates of blood from a handful of donors (TCRdb year 2017). Trimmed from V: 4 bases; trimmed from J: 1 base; junction bases lacking a gene match: 8. The cysteine opens and the phenylalanine closes a CDR3 of 16 amino acids. Just the 48-base CDR3 DNA is kept, in frame starting at base 1. Based on the germline V gene, the CDR1 and CDR2 sequences are MGHDK and SYGVNS. The library was made by the immunoSEQ multiplex PCR assay. The source is immuneACCESS, and TCRdb retained only in-frame sequences with V and J called. Part of the clones is not carried over; for the studies checked, unresolved V genes explain less than half of this, and the remainder is unexplained. The sample table contains more than 90,000 clones; only one count was recorded for approximately 95% of them. The ten most abundant clones make up approximately 0.21% of the sample.

As to this clone: No cognate antigen has been identified for it. The sample holds no much larger clone one base away, and base qualities are not on file.

The receptor chain draws on TRBV25-1 and TRBJ1-2, with TRBD1 identical over 8 junction bases. Sequencing used T cells isolated from PBMCs. The receptor comes from a human donor in good health. The nucleotide sequence is given as TGTGCCAGCAGTGCATTCCACAGGGGGGATAACTATGGCTACACCTTC. The resulting protein is CASSAFHRGDNYGYTF.